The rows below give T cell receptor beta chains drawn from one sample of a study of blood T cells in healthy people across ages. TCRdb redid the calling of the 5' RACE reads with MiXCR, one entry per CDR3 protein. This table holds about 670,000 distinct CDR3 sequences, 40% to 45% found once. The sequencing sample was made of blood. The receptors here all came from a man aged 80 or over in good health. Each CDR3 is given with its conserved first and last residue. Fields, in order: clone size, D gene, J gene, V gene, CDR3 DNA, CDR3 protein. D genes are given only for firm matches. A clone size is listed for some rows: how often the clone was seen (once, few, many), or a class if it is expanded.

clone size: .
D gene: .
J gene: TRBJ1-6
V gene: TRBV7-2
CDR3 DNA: TGTGCCAGCAGCTTAGCACTGTCTTCACCCCTCCACTTT
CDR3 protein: CASSLALSSPLHF

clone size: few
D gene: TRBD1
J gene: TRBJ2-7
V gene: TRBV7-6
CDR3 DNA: TGTGCCAGCAGCCGTGCGGGACAGGGGGCCTACGAGCAGTACTTC
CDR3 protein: CASSRAGQGAYEQYF

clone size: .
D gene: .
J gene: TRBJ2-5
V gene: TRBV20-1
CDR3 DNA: TGCAGTGCTAGACCTGCAGGGGCACGAGAGACCCAGTACTTC
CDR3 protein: CSARPAGARETQYF

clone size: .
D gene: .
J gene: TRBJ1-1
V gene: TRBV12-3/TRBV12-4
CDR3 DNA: TGTGTCAGCAGCCTTACAGGGTCCACTGAAGCTTTCTTT
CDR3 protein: CVSSLTGSTEAFF

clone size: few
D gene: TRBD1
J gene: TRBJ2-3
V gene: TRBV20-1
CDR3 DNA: TGCAGTGCTAGTACTCGAGGCAGGGGGCGCGCAGATACGCAGTATTTT
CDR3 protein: CSASTRGRGRADTQYF

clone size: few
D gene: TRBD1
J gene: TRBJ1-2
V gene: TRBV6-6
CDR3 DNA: TGTGCCAGCAGCCGGGACAGGGGAAAGGAGGGCTACACCTTC
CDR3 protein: CASSRDRGKEGYTF

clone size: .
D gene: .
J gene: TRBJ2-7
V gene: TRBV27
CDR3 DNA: TGTGCCAGCAGTTTATACCGGGACGTCTACAATGAGCAGTACTTC
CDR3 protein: CASSLYRDVYNEQYF

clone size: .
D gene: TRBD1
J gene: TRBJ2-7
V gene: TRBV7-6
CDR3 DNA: TGTGCCAGCAGCTCGCAGACAGGGATGGGCTACAATGAGCAGTACTTC
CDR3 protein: CASSSQTGMGYNEQYF

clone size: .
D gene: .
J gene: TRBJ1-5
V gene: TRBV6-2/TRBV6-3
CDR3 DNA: TGTGCCAGCAGAACGGGGGGAGCGCGGGGCAATCAGCCCCAGCATTTT
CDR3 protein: CASRTGGARGNQPQHF

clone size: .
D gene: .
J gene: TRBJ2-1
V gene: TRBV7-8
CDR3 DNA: TGTGCCAGCAGCTTAGCAGGACAGTACGATGAGCAGTTCTTC
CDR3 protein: CASSLAGQYDEQFF

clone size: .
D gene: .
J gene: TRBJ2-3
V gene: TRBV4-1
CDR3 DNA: TGCGCCAGCAGCCAAGACTTGGGGATCGGGTCAGATACGCAGTATTTT
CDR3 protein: CASSQDLGIGSDTQYF

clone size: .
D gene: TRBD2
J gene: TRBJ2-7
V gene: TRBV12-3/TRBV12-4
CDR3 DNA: TGTGCCAGCAGCATAGGACTAGCGGGGGGCTCCTACGAGCAGTACTTC
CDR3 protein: CASSIGLAGGSYEQYF

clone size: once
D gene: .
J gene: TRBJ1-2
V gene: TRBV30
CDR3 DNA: TGTGCCTGGAGTGTAGCGGGTTCCTACTATGGCTACACCTTC
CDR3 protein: CAWSVAGSYYGYTF

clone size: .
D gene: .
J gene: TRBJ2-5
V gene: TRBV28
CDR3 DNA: TGTGCCAGCAGGACGACAGCCCAAGAGACCCAGTACTTC
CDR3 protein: CASRTTAQETQYF

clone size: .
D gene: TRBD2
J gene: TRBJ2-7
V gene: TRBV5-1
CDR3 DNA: TGCGCCAGCAGCACGGAGACTAGCGGTTACTACGAGCAGTACTTC
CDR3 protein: CASSTETSGYYEQYF

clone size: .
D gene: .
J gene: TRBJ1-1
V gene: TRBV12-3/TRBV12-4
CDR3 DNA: TGTGCCAGCAGTCCAGGGCGTAGACAAATGAACACTGAAGCTTTCTTT
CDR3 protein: CASSPGRRQMNTEAFF

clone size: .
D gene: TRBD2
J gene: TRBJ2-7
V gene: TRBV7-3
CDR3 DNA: TGTACCAGCAGCGTTGCGGGAGGTACCTACGAGCAGTACTTC
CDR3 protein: CTSSVAGGTYEQYF

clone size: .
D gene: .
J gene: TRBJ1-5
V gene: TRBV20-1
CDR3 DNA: TGCAGTGCTAGAGCCCAGGGGACGCCAAATCAGCCCCAGCATTTT
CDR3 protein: CSARAQGTPNQPQHF

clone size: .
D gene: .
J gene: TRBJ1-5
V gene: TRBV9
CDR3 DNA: TGTGCCAGCAGCGTAGATGCAGGGATCAATCCGCCCCAGCATTTT
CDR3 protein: CASSVDAGINPPQHF

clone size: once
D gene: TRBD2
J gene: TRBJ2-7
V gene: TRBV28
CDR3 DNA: TGTGCCAGCAAGGTGACTAGCGTCTACGAGCAGTACTTC
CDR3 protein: CASKVTSVYEQYF

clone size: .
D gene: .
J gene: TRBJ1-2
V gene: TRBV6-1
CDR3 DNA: TGTGCCAGCAGGAGGGAGGCGGGTGGCTACACCTTC
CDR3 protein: CASRREAGGYTF

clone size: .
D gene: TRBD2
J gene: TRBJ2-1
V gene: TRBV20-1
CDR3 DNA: TGCAGTGCTAGACCCTGGACCGGGACTAGCCCGGCGAATGAGCAGTTCTTC
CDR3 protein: CSARPWTGTSPANEQFF

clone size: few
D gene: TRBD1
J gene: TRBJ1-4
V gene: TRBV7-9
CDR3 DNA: TGTGCCAGCAGTCGTACAGGGGGCGGCGGTTATGAAAAACTGTTTTTT
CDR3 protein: CASSRTGGGGYEKLFF

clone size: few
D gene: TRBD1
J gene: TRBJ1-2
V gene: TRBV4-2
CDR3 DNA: TGTGCCAGCAGCCAAGATCGGGACAGAGTCTATGGCTACACCTTC
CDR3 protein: CASSQDRDRVYGYTF

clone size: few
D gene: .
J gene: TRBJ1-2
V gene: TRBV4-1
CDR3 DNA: TGCGCCAGCAGCCAAGATTTAGAGAACTATGGCTACACCTTC
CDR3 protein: CASSQDLENYGYTF

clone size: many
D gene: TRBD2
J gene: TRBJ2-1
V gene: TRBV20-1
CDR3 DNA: TGCAGTGCTAGGGCGGGGGTGAACAATGAGCAGTTCTTC
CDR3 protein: CSARAGVNNEQFF

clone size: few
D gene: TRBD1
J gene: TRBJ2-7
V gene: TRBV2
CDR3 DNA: TGTGCCAGTAGACAGGGTAACTACGAGCAGTACTTC
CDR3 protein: CASRQGNYEQYF

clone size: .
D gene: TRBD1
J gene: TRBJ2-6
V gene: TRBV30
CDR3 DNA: TGTGCCTGGAGGGGACAGGCGTCCGGGGCCAGCGTCCTGACTTTC
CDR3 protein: CAWRGQASGASVLTF

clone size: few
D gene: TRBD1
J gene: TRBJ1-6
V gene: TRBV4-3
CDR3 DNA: TGCGCCAGCAGCCAAGCAGACAGGGCCGGGTCACCCCTCCACTTT
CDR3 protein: CASSQADRAGSPLHF

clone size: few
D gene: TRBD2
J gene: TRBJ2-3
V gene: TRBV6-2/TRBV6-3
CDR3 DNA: TGTGCCAGCAGTTATAGCGGGGGGGCCATCACGGATACGCAGTATTTT
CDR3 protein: CASSYSGGAITDTQYF

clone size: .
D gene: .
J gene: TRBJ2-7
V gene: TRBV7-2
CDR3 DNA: TGTGCCAGCAGCTTAGACAGGGCTACCGGGTACGAGCAGTACTTC
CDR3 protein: CASSLDRATGYEQYF

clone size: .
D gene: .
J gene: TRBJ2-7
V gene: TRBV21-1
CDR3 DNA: TGTGCCAGCAGCTACCTAATGAGACCACGGTCCTACGAGCAGTACTTC
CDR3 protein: CASSYLMRPRSYEQYF

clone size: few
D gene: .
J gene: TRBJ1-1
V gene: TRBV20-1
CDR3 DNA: TGCAGTGCTGGCCAGCCCGGGACTAACACTGAAGCTTTCTTT
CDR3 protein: CSAGQPGTNTEAFF